The present TCR beta chain was sequenced within a study of blood T cells in healthy people across ages. This clonotype was counted between two and nine times. With a J-beta primer mix and a sample-barcoded 5' primer, a second PCR ran roughly 6 to 11 cycles. Using its own MiXCR run on the 5' RACE reads, TCRdb lists one record per CDR3 protein. The sample contains 550,000 to 800,000 distinct CDR3 sequences, about 21% of which appear only once. V lost 8 bases, J lost 8 bases, and 11 bases lay in between. The CDR3 runs to 11 residues. Sequencing was performed on blood. This receptor was obtained from a man aged 65 to 85 in good health. V gene TRBV12-3 or TRBV12-4 combines with J gene TRBJ2-3; TRBD2 is a possible D gene (6 bases). The chain's CDR3 is CASQTRGTQYF. In nucleotides, the CDR3 is TGTGCCAGCCAGACTAGAGGTACGCAGTATTTT.